A selection of T cell receptor beta chains follows, all from one sample in a study of blood T cell repertoires in COVID-19. Libraries were prepared by immunoSEQ multiplex PCR; TCRdb keeps only in-frame clonotypes and omits some of them. Here the sample spans a few hundred thousand clones, about 87% being singletons. Sequenced material: PBMCs or T cells enriched from blood (not recorded which). Receptor source: a man aged 35 to 55 in a cohort exposed to, infected with or recovered from COVID-19 (not recorded which). Both conserved end residues are part of each CDR3. The order of the fields is V gene, J gene, D gene, clone size, CDR3 protein, CDR3 DNA. The D gene is left open where the match is weak. Clone size is not always given. Where it is, it says once, few, many or a class for expanded clones.

>TRBV7-2|TRBJ2-7|TRBD1|.
CASSKSPGQGTYEQYF
TGTGCCAGCAGCAAGTCTCCGGGACAGGGGACCTACGAGCAGTACTTC
>TRBV28|TRBJ2-7|TRBD2|.
CASSLLPSGAHRPSYEQYF
TGTGCCAGCAGTTTACTTCCTAGCGGAGCCCATAGGCCCTCCTACGAGCAGTACTTC
>TRBV3-1/TRBV3-2|TRBJ2-5|TRBD1|.
CASSQLARGRGETQYF
TGTGCCAGCAGCCAGTTAGCCAGGGGGCGCGGAGAGACCCAGTACTTC
>TRBV10-1|TRBJ2-1|TRBD2|.
CASSESRTSGFYNEQFF
TGCGCCAGCAGTGAGTCCAGGACTAGCGGTTTCTACAATGAGCAGTTCTTC
>TRBV10-3|TRBJ2-1|.|.
CAISESGGYNEQFF
TGTGCCATCAGTGAGTCGGGGGGTTACAATGAGCAGTTCTTC
>TRBV5-1|TRBJ2-7|TRBD2|.
CASAPGTSGYEQYF
TGCGCCAGCGCACCCGGGACTAGCGGGTACGAGCAGTACTTC
>TRBV6-1|TRBJ2-7|.|.
CASSEDGLRSQYF
TGTGCCAGCAGTGAAGATGGTCTACGATCGCAGTACTTC
>TRBV28|TRBJ2-1|.|.
CASVGAYWNEQFF
TGTGCCAGCGTTGGAGCCTATTGGAATGAGCAGTTCTTC
>TRBV6-5|TRBJ2-7|.|.
CASSYSSGTAFFRYF
TGTGCCAGCAGTTACAGTTCAGGGACTGCTTTCTTTAGGTACTTC
>TRBV3-1/TRBV3-2|TRBJ2-7|.|few
CASSQAVDSYEQYF
TGTGCCAGCAGCCAAGCCGTAGACTCCTACGAGCAGTACTTC
>TRBV2|TRBJ2-1|.|.
CASTETGRSYNEQFF
TGTGCCAGCACCGAAACAGGGCGCAGTTACAATGAGCAGTTCTTC
>TRBV5-1|TRBJ2-5|TRBD1|.
CASSLGLGDREETQYF
TGCGCCAGCAGCTTGGGTCTCGGAGACAGGGAAGAGACCCAGTACTTC
>TRBV19|TRBJ2-1|.|.
CASSIGVNNEQFF
TGTGCCAGTAGTATAGGTGTTAACAATGAGCAGTTCTTC
>TRBV28|TRBJ2-1|.|.
CASSGSYNEQFF
TGTGCCAGCAGCGGCTCCTACAATGAGCAGTTCTTC
>TRBV15|TRBJ2-1|.|.
CATSRGRGGHHNEQFF
TGTGCCACCAGCAGAGGCAGGGGAGGGCACCACAATGAGCAGTTCTTC
>TRBV21-1|TRBJ1-6|.|.
CASSNLFRGSSYNSPLHF
TGTGCCAGCAGCAATCTATTTCGGGGTAGCTCCTATAATTCACCCCTCCACTTT
>TRBV19|TRBJ1-1|.|.
CASSIDRNTEAFF
TGTGCCAGTAGTATAGATCGGAACACTGAAGCTTTCTTT
>TRBV10-3|TRBJ2-7|.|.
CAISPAGGQTAYEQYF
TGTGCCATCAGCCCCGCCGGGGGTCAGACAGCCTACGAGCAGTACTTC
>TRBV2|TRBJ2-6|.|.
CASRRSPGANVLTF
TGTGCCAGCAGGAGGTCCCCTGGGGCCAACGTCCTGACTTTC
>TRBV7-2|TRBJ2-1|TRBD1|.
CASSLAAGTGADEQFF
TGTGCCAGCAGCTTAGCGGCCGGGACAGGGGCCGATGAGCAGTTCTTC
>TRBV5-1|TRBJ2-1|.|.
CASSLRRGGEQFF
TGCGCCAGCAGCCTCCGGAGGGGAGGAGAGCAGTTCTTC
>TRBV6-5|TRBJ1-1|.|few
CATEGGPYTEAFF
TGTGCCACCGAAGGAGGGCCGTACACTGAAGCTTTCTTT
>TRBV7-2|TRBJ1-5|.|.
CASSLSGSPSNQPQHF
TGTGCCAGCAGCTTATCGGGGTCTCCTAGCAATCAGCCCCAGCATTTT
>TRBV19|TRBJ2-1|.|.
CASSIGATYNEQFF
TGTGCCAGTAGTATAGGGGCTACCTACAATGAGCAGTTCTTC
>TRBV6-2/TRBV6-3|TRBJ2-7|TRBD2|few
CASSNLGTSGKYEQYF
TGTGCCAGCAGTAACCTCGGGACTAGCGGAAAATACGAGCAGTACTTC
>TRBV29-1|TRBJ1-2|TRBD1|.
CSVEGAEGQGAYGYTF
TGCAGCGTTGAAGGTGCCGAGGGACAGGGGGCTTATGGCTACACCTTC
>TRBV30|TRBJ2-2|.|.
CAWRFSSANTGELFF
TGTGCCTGGAGATTCTCCTCCGCGAACACCGGGGAGCTGTTTTTT
>TRBV19|TRBJ1-1|.|.
CASSPQGYRTEAFF
TGTGCCAGTAGTCCCCAGGGGTATAGGACTGAAGCTTTCTTT
>TRBV19|TRBJ2-2|.|few
CASSPGYTGELFF
TGTGCCAGTAGTCCGGGGTACACCGGGGAGCTGTTTTTT